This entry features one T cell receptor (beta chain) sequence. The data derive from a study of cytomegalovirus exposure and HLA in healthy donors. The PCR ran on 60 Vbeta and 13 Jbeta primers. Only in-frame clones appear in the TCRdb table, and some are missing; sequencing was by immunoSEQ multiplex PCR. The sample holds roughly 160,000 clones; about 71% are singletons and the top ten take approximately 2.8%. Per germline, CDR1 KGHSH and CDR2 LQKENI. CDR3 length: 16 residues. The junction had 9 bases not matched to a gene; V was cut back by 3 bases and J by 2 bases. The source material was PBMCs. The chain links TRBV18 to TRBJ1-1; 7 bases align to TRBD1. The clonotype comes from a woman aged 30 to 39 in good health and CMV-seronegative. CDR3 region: CASSPLHRQGNTEAFF. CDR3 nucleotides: TGTGCCAGCTCACCGCTGCACCGACAGGGAAACACTGAAGCTTTCTTT.